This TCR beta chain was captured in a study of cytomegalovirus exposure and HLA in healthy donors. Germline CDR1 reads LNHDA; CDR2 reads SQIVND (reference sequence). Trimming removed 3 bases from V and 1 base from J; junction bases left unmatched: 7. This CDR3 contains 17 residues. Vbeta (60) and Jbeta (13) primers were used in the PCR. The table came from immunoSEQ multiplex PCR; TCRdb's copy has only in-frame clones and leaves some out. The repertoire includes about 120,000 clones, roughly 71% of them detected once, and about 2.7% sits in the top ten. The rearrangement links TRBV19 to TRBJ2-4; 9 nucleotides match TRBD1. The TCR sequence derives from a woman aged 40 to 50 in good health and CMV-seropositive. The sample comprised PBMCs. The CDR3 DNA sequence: TGTGCCAGTAGTATCTGGACAGGGGATCCGGCCAAAAACATTCAGTACTTC. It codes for CASSIWTGDPAKNIQYF. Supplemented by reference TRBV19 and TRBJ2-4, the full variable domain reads DGGITQSPKYLFRKEGQNVTLSCEQNLNHDAMYWYRQDPGQGLRLIYYSQIVNDFQKGDIAEGYSVSREKKESFPLTVTSAQKNPTAFYLCASSIWTGDPAKNIQYFGAGTRLSVL.